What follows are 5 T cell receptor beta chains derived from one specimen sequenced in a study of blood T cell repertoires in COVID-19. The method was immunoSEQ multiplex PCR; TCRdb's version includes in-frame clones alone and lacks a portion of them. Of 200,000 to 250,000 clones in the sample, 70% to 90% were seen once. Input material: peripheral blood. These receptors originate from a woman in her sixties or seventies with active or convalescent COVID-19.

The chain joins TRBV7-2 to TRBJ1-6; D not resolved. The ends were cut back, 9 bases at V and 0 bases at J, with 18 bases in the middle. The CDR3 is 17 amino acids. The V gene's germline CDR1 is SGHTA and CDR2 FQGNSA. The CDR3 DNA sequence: TGTGCCAGTATACTGGAGTACCCGAGCTCCTATAATTCACCCCTCCACTTT. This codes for CASILEYPSSYNSPLHF. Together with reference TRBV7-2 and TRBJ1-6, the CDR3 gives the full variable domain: GAGVSQSPSNKVTEKGKDVELRCDPISGHTALYWYRQSLGQGLEFLIYFQGNSAPDKSGLPSDRFSAERTGGSVSTLTIQRTQQEDSAVYLCASILEYPSSYNSPLHFGNGTRLTVT.

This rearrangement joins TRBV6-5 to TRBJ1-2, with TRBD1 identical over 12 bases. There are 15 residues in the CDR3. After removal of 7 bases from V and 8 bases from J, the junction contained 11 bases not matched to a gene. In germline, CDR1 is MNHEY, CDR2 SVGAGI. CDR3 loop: CASTHTRDRGQGYTF. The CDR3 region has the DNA TGTGCCAGCACTCATACAAGGGACAGGGGGCAAGGCTACACCTTC.

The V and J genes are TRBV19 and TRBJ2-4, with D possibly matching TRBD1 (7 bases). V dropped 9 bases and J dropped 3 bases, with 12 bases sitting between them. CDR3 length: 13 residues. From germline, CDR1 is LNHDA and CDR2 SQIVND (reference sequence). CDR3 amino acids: CARPGGGKNIQYF. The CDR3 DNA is TGTGCCAGACCAGGGGGAGGCAAAAACATTCAGTACTTC.

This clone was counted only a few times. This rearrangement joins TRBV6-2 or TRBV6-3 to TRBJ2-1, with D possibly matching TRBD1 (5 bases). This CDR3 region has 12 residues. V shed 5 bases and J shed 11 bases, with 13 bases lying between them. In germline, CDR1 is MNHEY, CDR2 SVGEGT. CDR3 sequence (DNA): TGTGCCAGCAGTCAAAACCCAGGGAAGCAGTTCTTC. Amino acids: CASSQNPGKQFF.

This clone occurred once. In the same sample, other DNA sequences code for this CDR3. CDR3: CASSLGTGGTNEKLFF. CDR3 coding DNA: TGTGCCAGCAGCTTAGGGACAGGAGGAACTAATGAAAAACTGTTTTTT. The chain carries TRBV11-2 and TRBJ1-4; 7 nucleotides agree with TRBD1. V lost 1 base and J lost 1; bases outside the gene matches: 3. The CDR3 covers 16 residues. Germline values: CDR1 SGHAT, CDR2 FQNNGV.